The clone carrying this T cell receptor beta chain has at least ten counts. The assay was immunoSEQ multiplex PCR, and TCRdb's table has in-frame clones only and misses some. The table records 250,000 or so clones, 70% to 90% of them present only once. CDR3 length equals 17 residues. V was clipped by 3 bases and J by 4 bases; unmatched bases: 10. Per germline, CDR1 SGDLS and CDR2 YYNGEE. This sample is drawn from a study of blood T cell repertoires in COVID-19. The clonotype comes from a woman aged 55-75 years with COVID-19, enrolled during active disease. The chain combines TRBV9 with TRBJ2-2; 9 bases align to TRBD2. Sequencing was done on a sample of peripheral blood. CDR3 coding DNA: TGTGCCAGCAGCGAGGGAGCGGGAGGACGCTTCACCGGGGAGCTGTTTTTT. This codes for CASSEGAGGRFTGELFF.